This T cell receptor beta chain was sequenced for a study of cytomegalovirus exposure and HLA in healthy donors. Points from the study as a whole: According to a subsequent analysis, TCR clusters from the first cohort were inclined to appear together in the 90 to 150 validation repertoires. A list of approximately 160 TCR beta chains associated with cytomegalovirus was given.

Profiled with immunoSEQ multiplex PCR; TCRdb holds only in-frame clones, not every one. Altogether some 190,000 clones are present, approximately 86% being singletons, with the ten largest covering around 7.2%. The donors were members of the validation cohort, which comprised about 120 subjects and was separate from the first cohort of 666 subjects. A word on this clone: Its target is unknown.

Trimming took 1 base from V and 6 from J; bases not matched to a gene: 10. The CDR3 has 15 residues. Germline CDR1 reads GTSNPN; CDR2 reads SVGIG (reference sequence). The material sequenced was PBMCs. The TCR originated in a man aged 25-45 years in good health and CMV-seropositive. The chain joins TRBV30 to TRBJ2-7, with 9 bases that match TRBD2. For the CDR3, the DNA is TGTGCCTGGAGTGCCTCACCCCTAGCGGGGTCCGAGCAGTACTTC. Its protein is CAWSASPLAGSEQYF.